Shown below are 10 T cell receptor beta chains from a single sample sequenced in a study of blood T cell repertoires in COVID-19. Using immunoSEQ multiplex PCR, the repertoire was profiled, and TCRdb retains in-frame clones only, with some absent. The table lists roughly 200,000 clones, 70% to 90% of them singletons, with approximately 10% in the top ten. What was sequenced was peripheral blood. The source is a human donor with active or convalescent COVID-19. The donor label of this sample is uncertain.

This sequence joins TRBV13 and TRBJ2-3; no definite D call. Germline loops: CDR1 PRHDT, CDR2 FYEKMQ (reference sequence). The ends were cut back, 5 bases at V and 5 bases at J, with 8 bases in the middle. This CDR3 has 12 amino acids. The CDR3 DNA reads as TGTGCCAGCAGCCCCAGACTAGATACGCAGTATTTT. It specifies CASSPRLDTQYF. Combining the CDR3 with reference TRBV13 and TRBJ2-3 gives the whole variable domain AAGVIQSPRHLIKEKRETATLKCYPIPRHDTVYWYQQGPGQDPQFLISFYEKMQSDKGSIPDRFSAQQFSDYHSELNMSSLELGDSALYFCASSPRLDTQYFGPGTRLTVL.

V is TRBV5-4 and J is TRBJ1-1; TRBD1 aligns across 7 bases. CDR3 length equals 13 residues. Germline V CDR1 and CDR2: SGHNT, YYREEE (reference sequence). The trim removed 3 bases at V and 7 bases at J, leaving 6 bases unmatched. The CDR3 region is CASSYPGGLEAFF. CDR3 in DNA: TGTGCCAGCAGCTATCCAGGGGGACTTGAAGCTTTCTTT.

The chain recombines TRBV7-9 with TRBJ2-3; 13 bases fit TRBD2. Germline trimming cut 5 bases from V and 0 bases from J; bases unmatched to any gene: 11. The CDR3 sequence is 19 residues long. Germline V CDR1 and CDR2: SEHNR, FQNEAQ (reference sequence). The CDR3 DNA sequence: TGTGCCAGCAGCCGGACCGGGACTAGCGGGGAAGGAAGCACAGATACGCAGTATTTT. Residues: CASSRTGTSGEGSTDTQYF.

The chain couples TRBV19 to TRBJ1-1; 7 bases line up with TRBD1. Germline CDR1 is LNHDA and CDR2 is SQIVND (reference sequence). Losses at the gene ends were 1 base for V and 3 bases for J; bases not matched to a gene: 8. The CDR3 consists of 16 residues. Here the CDR3 DNA reads TGTGCCAGTAGTATAGCGGAGACAGGGCCCTACACTGAAGCTTTCTTT. It translates to CASSIAETGPYTEAFF.

The V call is TRBV11-3, the J call TRBJ2-7, with D maybe TRBD2 (5 bases). This CDR3 contains 13 residues. Germline CDR1 and CDR2: SGHNT and YENEEA. Deletions cut 0 bases from V and 5 bases from J, with 8 bases between. The chain's CDR3 is CASSLDMRDEQYF. CDR3 sequence (DNA): TGTGCCAGCAGCTTAGATATGAGGGACGAGCAGTACTTC.

This sequence joins TRBV5-1 and TRBJ2-2; D remains ambiguous. CDR3 length equals 16 residues. V gave up 0 bases and J gave up 4 bases, with 13 bases separating them. Germline V gene lookup returns CDR1 SGHRS and CDR2 YFSETQ. CDR3 protein: CASSLGLVRITGELFF. In nucleotides, the CDR3 is TGCGCCAGCAGCTTGGGGCTGGTGCGGATCACCGGGGAGCTGTTTTTT.

The chain employs TRBV10-3 and TRBJ2-4; 13 nucleotides line up with TRBD2. The CDR3 totals 17 residues. V dropped 3 bases and J dropped 6; count of bases not matched to a gene: 8. The V gene's germline CDR1 is ENHRY and CDR2 SYGVKD. The CDR3 nucleotides are TGTGCCATCAGTGAACCGACTAGCGGGGGGCAGGTAAACATTCAGTACTTC. It specifies CAISEPTSGGQVNIQYF.

J is TRBJ2-1 and V is TRBV4-1; TRBD2 matches at 8 bases. The V segment lost 1 base and the J segment 4 bases; nucleotides outside the gene matches: 3. Per germline, CDR1 MGHRA and CDR2 YSYEKL. The CDR3 contains 15 residues. CDR3 region: CASSQAQRGYNEQFF. In DNA, the CDR3 is TGCGCCAGCAGCCAAGCCCAGCGGGGGTACAATGAGCAGTTCTTC.

The sample holds a few counts of this clone. This chain joins TRBV2 and TRBJ2-7; 8 bases are shared with TRBD2. After removal of 8 bases from V and 3 bases from J, the junction contained 24 bases not matched to a gene. Germline values: CDR1 SNHLY, CDR2 FYNNEI. The CDR3 runs 19 residues. CDR3 sequence: CASQGPTTTNSGNYYEQYF. CDR3 bases: TGTGCCAGCCAGGGCCCGACGACAACTAATAGCGGGAACTACTACGAGCAGTACTTC.

This clone was seen once. This chain joins TRBV11-3 and TRBJ2-3; weak D call: TRBD2 (6 bases). This CDR3 spans 18 amino acids. The germline V and J ends were trimmed by 0 bases and 2 bases, with 18 bases remaining between them. The germline V gene encodes CDR1 SGHNT and CDR2 YENEEA. This CDR3 is CASSLEGVGRGNTDTQYF. CDR3 nucleotide sequence: TGTGCCAGCAGCTTAGAGGGCGTCGGGAGAGGTAACACAGATACGCAGTATTTT.